The 30 T cell receptor beta chains below come from one sample, sequenced in a study of vaccination and CD4 T cells after COVID-19 (dated by TCRdb to 2021 to 2024). Sample treatment or condition, as interpreted from the label and publication: approximately 11-day PBMC culture with coronavirus spike peptide pools or control peptides (ViraFEST assay). The library relied on PCR. The instrument given in TCRdb is Illumina iSeq 100. At the Johns Hopkins FTIC core, DNA from the cultured CD4+ T cells underwent TCR sequencing with the Oncomine TCR Beta short-read assay. TCRdb handled the public reads itself, with Q25 trimming in fastp and clone calling in MiXCR, and kept productive beta chains. CDR3 protein duplicates are merged, each entry listing the most common genes and DNA. This sample is represented by about 11,000 distinct CDR3 sequences; 40% to 50% of them were singletons. Approximately 29% of the sample comes from the top ten.

These receptors have no identified antigens. Sequenced sample: CD4+ T cells from blood, cultured in vitro. The receptors here all came from a human donor who had recovered from COVID-19.

V is TRBV2 and J is TRBJ2-7; TRBD1 matches 7 bases. V shed 3 bases, J shed 3 bases, and the junction held 8 bases outside the gene matches. There are 15 residues in the CDR3. Germline V CDR1 and CDR2: SNHLY, FYNNEI. This chain's CDR3 is CASSDTGTANYEQYF. The CDR3 nucleotides read TGTGCCAGCAGTGACACCGGGACAGCCAACTACGAGCAGTACTTC. The complete variable domain, with remaining parts taken from reference TRBV2 and TRBJ2-7, reads EPEVTQTPSHQVTQMGQEVILRCVPISNHLYFYWYRQILGQKVEFLVSFYNNEISEKSEIFDDQFSVERPDGSNFTLKIRSTKLEDSAMYFCASSDTGTANYEQYFGPGTRLTVT.

This clonotype appeared a few times. The V gene is TRBV12-3 or TRBV12-4, the J gene TRBJ1-5; 10 bases are a match to TRBD1. V gave up 6 bases and J gave up 2 bases; unmatched junction bases: 4. The CDR3 consists of 15 residues. The CDR3, as DNA: TGTGCCAGCAGATTCGGGACAGGGGGCAATCAGCCCCAGCATTTT. Protein product: CASRFGTGGNQPQHF.

The V gene is TRBV9, the J gene TRBJ1-2, with D possibly matching TRBD1 (5 bases). V shed 0 bases and J shed 2 bases, with 8 bases lying between them. This CDR3 region has 14 residues. Looked up from germline, CDR1 is SGDLS and CDR2 is YYNGEE. DNA for the CDR3: TGTGCCAGCAGCGTAGTAGGGGCGAACTATGGCTACACCTTC. This translates into CASSVVGANYGYTF.

In this sample, this clonotype turned up a few times. The rearrangement uses TRBV2 and TRBJ2-2, with D perhaps matching TRBD1 (6 bases). From germline, CDR1 is SNHLY and CDR2 FYNNEI. CDR3 size: 14 residues. V was clipped by 5 bases and J by 4 bases, with 11 bases between them. The CDR3 DNA reads TGTGCCAGCAGTAGACAGGTCCCCACCGGGGAGCTGTTTTTT. It is translated as CASSRQVPTGELFF.

The chain has TRBV14 and TRBJ2-7, with D uncertain. Germline CDR1 and CDR2: SGHDN and FVKESK. This CDR3 region has 15 residues. Trimming took off 3 bases at V and 2 bases at J, with 14 bases between the two ends. Here the CDR3 DNA reads TGTGCCAGCAGCCATGGCATCTCGGGTGCCTACGAGCAGTACTTC. The encoded protein is CASSHGISGAYEQYF.

This clonotype was seen a few times. The chain employs TRBV20-1 and TRBJ2-1, with D perhaps given as TRBD1 or TRBD2 (5 bases each). The CDR3 is made up of 13 amino acids. Germline lookup yields CDR1 DFQATT and CDR2 SNEGSKA (reference sequence). V lost 4 bases, J lost 4 bases, and 11 bases lay in between. The CDR3 nucleotides read TGCAGTGCTATCGGGGACCCGTACAATGAGCAGTTCTTC. Translation: CSAIGDPYNEQFF.

The J gene is TRBJ2-5, the V gene TRBV5-1; possible D gene TRBD2, 5 bases. CDR1 and CDR2 (germline): SGHRS, YFSETQ. The V end lost 5 bases, the J end lost 4 bases, and 18 bases lay between the germline ends. There are 15 residues in the CDR3. CDR3 region: CASRLFPGSLETQYF. DNA for the CDR3: TGCGCCAGCAGGCTCTTCCCGGGGAGCTTAGAGACCCAGTACTTC.

The chain links TRBV28 to TRBJ1-5, with D hard to call. This CDR3 has 15 residues. V lost 3 bases, J lost 5 bases, and 14 bases lay in between. Germline-derived CDR1 and CDR2 are MDHEN and SYDVKM. CDR3 DNA sequence: TGTGCCAGCAGTTTTCTCGGGTCGAGGGATCAGCCCCAGCATTTT. Its protein is CASSFLGSRDQPQHF. Full variable domain (outside the CDR3, taken from reference TRBV28 and TRBJ1-5): DVKVTQSSRYLVKRTGEKVFLECVQDMDHENMFWYRQDPGLGLRLIYFSYDVKMKEKGDIPEGYSVSREKKERFSLILESASTNQTSMYLCASSFLGSRDQPQHFGDGTRLSIL.

Comment on this clonotype: Compared with germline, one end of the junction differs, possibly owing to a read error. This chain uses TRBV7-7 with TRBJ2-3; no clear D gene. From germline, CDR1 is SSHAT and CDR2 FNYEAQ (reference sequence). The CDR3 is 13 amino acids. The CDR3 DNA follows: TGTGCTAGCAGCGTTGGATTCACAGATACGCAGTATTTT. This translates into CASSVGFTDTQYF.

The count of this clonotype is one. V usage is TRBV5-1 and J usage is TRBJ2-7; D call uncertain. This CDR3 has 14 amino acids. V was shortened by 0 bases and J by 3 bases, with 10 bases between the two germline ends. The germline CDR1 and CDR2 sequences are SGHRS and YFSETQ. The CDR3 nucleotides read TGCGCCAGCAGCTTGGTTAGTCTGGACTACGAGCAGTACTTC. Its translation is CASSLVSLDYEQYF.

The V and J genes are TRBV6-1 and TRBJ2-7; 9 bases line up with TRBD2. This CDR3 is 15 amino acids long. Germline CDR1 reads MNHNS; CDR2 reads SASEGT. V gave up 6 bases and J gave up 5 bases; unmatched junction bases: 11. In nucleotides, the CDR3 is TGTGCCAGCAGCCATGGAAGCGGGAGGACCCACGAGCAGTACTTC. Translation: CASSHGSGRTHEQYF.

The V gene is TRBV10-3, the J gene TRBJ2-5, with D possibly matching TRBD2 (5 bases). Trimming cost V 6 bases and J 1 base, with 15 bases left between them. CDR1 is ENHRY and CDR2 is SYGVKD in the germline V gene. The CDR3 runs 15 residues. The CDR3 sequence: CAISERQDIQETQYF. The CDR3 DNA sequence: TGTGCCATCAGCGAGCGGCAGGATATCCAAGAGACCCAGTACTTC.

This clonotype was detected only a few times. The CDR3 DNA reads as TGTGCCAGCAGTTACTCGGACATTTCCTACGAGCAGTACTTC. Protein sequence: CASSYSDISYEQYF. The chain couples TRBV6-2 or TRBV6-3 to TRBJ2-7, with D possibly matching TRBD1 (5 bases). V lost 0 bases and J lost 1, with 7 bases in between. CDR1 is MNHEY, CDR2 SVGEGT, per germline. CDR3 length: 14 residues.

This clonotype was counted a few times. V usage is TRBV11-3 and J usage is TRBJ2-1, with 11 nucleotides matching TRBD1. The germline V gene has CDR1 SGHNT and CDR2 YENEEA. With 4 bases clipped from V and 9 bases from J, the junction kept 8 bases outside the gene matches. This CDR3 contains 15 residues. The CDR3 loop reads CASSSGTGGMGEQFF. The CDR3 nucleotides are TGTGCCAGCAGCTCGGGGACAGGGGGTATGGGTGAGCAGTTCTTC.

The chain recombines TRBV5-1 with TRBJ1-1, with 9 nucleotides matching TRBD1. Germline CDR1 and CDR2: SGHRS and YFSETQ. CDR3 length: 15 residues. J lost 4 bases, V lost 4 bases, and 8 bases had no gene match. The CDR3 sequence is CASSVQGARGTEAFF. The CDR3 DNA is TGCGCCAGCAGCGTACAGGGGGCGCGGGGCACTGAAGCTTTCTTT.

The rearrangement joins TRBV4-2 to TRBJ2-1; TRBD2 aligns across 13 bases. The CDR3 totals 15 residues. The germline V gene has CDR1 LGHNA and CDR2 YNFKEQ. V dropped 2 bases and J dropped 6; count of bases not matched to a gene: 1. The CDR3 sequence is CASSQTSGGANEQFF. The DNA of the CDR3 is TGTGCCAGCAGCCAAACTAGCGGGGGGGCCAATGAGCAGTTCTTC.

This sequence joins TRBV28 and TRBJ2-5; maybe TRBD2 (5 bases). Trimming left V 6 bases short and J 2 bases short, with 10 bases between. The germline gives CDR1 MDHEN, CDR2 SYDVKM. This CDR3 is 13 amino acids long. CDR3 sequence (DNA): TGTGCCAGCAGCCCGGGATCACAAGAGACCCAGTACTTC. Amino acids: CASSPGSQETQYF.

This clonotype has just a few counts. The chain uses TRBV11-3 and TRBJ2-7, with D possibly being TRBD1 (6 bases). The CDR3 covers 17 residues. The ends were cut back, 1 base at V and 6 bases at J, with 22 bases in the middle. In germline, CDR1 is SGHNT, CDR2 YENEEA. In DNA form, the CDR3 reads TGTGCCAGCAGCTTAGTGGGAGCCAAGGCTGTAGGGGGCGAGCAGTACTTC. Protein product: CASSLVGAKAVGGEQYF.

The table lists this clonotype with a few counts. V is TRBV7-9 and J is TRBJ2-3; D is ambiguous. The CDR3 is 12 amino acids. Trimming left V 5 bases short and J 3 bases short, with 6 bases between. Looked up from germline, CDR1 is SEHNR and CDR2 is FQNEAQ (reference sequence). The DNA for the CDR3 is TGTGCCAGCAGCCCTATTACAGATACGCAGTATTTT. This encodes CASSPITDTQYF.

This clonotype appeared a few times. The chain links TRBV2 to TRBJ1-1; unclear D gene. The CDR3 consists of 16 residues. The germline V and J ends were trimmed by 2 bases and 2 bases, with 15 bases remaining between them. Germline CDR1 and CDR2: SNHLY and FYNNEI. The CDR3 nucleotides read TGTGCCAGCAGTGAATCGGGGATTGGAGTTAACACTGAAGCTTTCTTT. It specifies CASSESGIGVNTEAFF.

The chain has TRBV12-3 or TRBV12-4 and TRBJ1-4, with TRBD1 matching over 7 bases. CDR3 length equals 11 residues. V lost 6 bases and J lost 13; bases outside the gene matches: 5. DNA of the CDR3: TGTGCCAGCAGCAATAGACAGGGACTGTTTTTT. Protein: CASSNRQGLFF.

The chain uses TRBV12-3 or TRBV12-4 and TRBJ1-1; D perhaps matches TRBD1 (5 bases). CDR3 size: 19 residues. V gave up 3 bases and J gave up 0 bases, with 23 bases separating them. CDR3 in DNA: TGTGCCAGCAGTTTGGCCAGGGCACGTGGGCTCCGTTTGAACACTGAAGCTTTCTTT. It encodes CASSLARARGLRLNTEAFF.

V gene TRBV20-1 combines with J gene TRBJ2-3; D might be TRBD1 (6 bases). This CDR3 comprises 17 residues. Germline V gives CDR1 DFQATT, CDR2 SNEGSKA (reference sequence). The V gene lost 4 bases and the J gene lost 4 bases, with 24 bases spanning the gap. The CDR3: CSANGGERAVVSDTQYF. CDR3 DNA sequence: TGCAGTGCTAATGGGGGCGAGAGGGCCGTGGTCTCAGATACGCAGTATTTT.

The V call is TRBV2, the J call TRBJ2-7; 12 bases align to TRBD2. Germline lookup yields CDR1 SNHLY and CDR2 FYNNEI. The CDR3 is 15 amino acids. V lost 6 bases to trimming and J lost 3 bases; unmatched junction nucleotides: 6. The CDR3 DNA reads as TGTGCCAGCAGACCGACTAGCGGGAGAGGCTACGAGCAGTACTTC. Its translation is CASRPTSGRGYEQYF. The complete variable domain, with remaining parts taken from reference TRBV2 and TRBJ2-7, reads EPEVTQTPSHQVTQMGQEVILRCVPISNHLYFYWYRQILGQKVEFLVSFYNNEISEKSEIFDDQFSVERPDGSNFTLKIRSTKLEDSAMYFCASRPTSGRGYEQYFGPGTRLTVT.

This sequence joins TRBV5-1 and TRBJ2-7; D assignment may be TRBD1 or TRBD2 (5 bases each). The length of the CDR3 is 11 residues. Germline CDR1 SGHRS, CDR2 YFSETQ. V lost 4 bases to trimming and J lost 7 bases, with 9 bases between them. In DNA, the CDR3 is TGCGCCAGCAGCGGGGGATCTGAGCAGTACTTC. This gives the protein CASSGGSEQYF.

This rearrangement joins TRBV2 to TRBJ2-4; perhaps D is TRBD1 or TRBD2 (5 bases each). Germline CDR1 SNHLY, CDR2 FYNNEI. There are 15 residues in the CDR3. Trimming stripped 9 bases from V and 3 bases from J, with 18 bases between. This chain's CDR3 is CASQPGRDGKNIQYF. The CDR3 DNA is TGTGCCAGTCAGCCGGGAAGGGACGGCAAAAACATTCAGTACTTC. Combining the CDR3 with reference TRBV2 and TRBJ2-4 gives the whole variable domain EPEVTQTPSHQVTQMGQEVILRCVPISNHLYFYWYRQILGQKVEFLVSFYNNEISEKSEIFDDQFSVERPDGSNFTLKIRSTKLEDSAMYFCASQPGRDGKNIQYFGAGTRLSVL.

The rearrangement uses TRBV27 and TRBJ2-5, with 9 bases matching TRBD2. Trimming took 8 bases from V and 4 from J; bases not matched to a gene: 2. CDR1 MNHEY and CDR2 SMNVEV come from the germline V gene (reference sequence). This CDR3 is 12 amino acids long. The CDR3 nucleotides are TGTGCCAGCTCAGCGGGAGGAGAGACCCAGTACTTC. It is translated as CASSAGGETQYF.

The rearrangement links TRBV4-1 to TRBJ2-6; 11 bases are a match to TRBD2. V gave up 1 base and J gave up 0 bases; unmatched junction bases: 5. Germline CDR1 reads MGHRA; CDR2 reads YSYEKL. The CDR3 is 19 amino acids. CDR3 sequence: CASSQGGLAERSGANVLTF. CDR3 sequence (DNA): TGCGCCAGCAGCCAAGGGGGACTAGCGGAACGCTCTGGGGCCAACGTCCTGACTTTC.

This chain's CDR3 is CSARVLRSGTGGIGTEAFF. The CDR3 DNA reads as TGCAGTGCTAGAGTCCTGCGGTCTGGGACAGGGGGAATAGGAACTGAAGCTTTCTTT. The chain has TRBV20-1 and TRBJ1-1, with 11 bases aligning to TRBD1. CDR3 length equals 19 residues. The ends lost 1 base at V and 5 bases at J; junction bases unmatched: 18. Germline V lookup: CDR1 DFQATT, CDR2 SNEGSKA (reference sequence).

The V call is TRBV11-2, the J call TRBJ2-1, with 9 bases lining up with TRBD2. Germline assignment: CDR1 SGHAT and CDR2 FQNNGV. The CDR3 has 15 amino acids. The junction had 12 bases not matched to a gene; V was cut back by 5 bases and J by 10 bases. CDR3 DNA: TGTGCCAGCAGCCCCGGGGGTAGCGGGAGCGGAGAGCAGTTCTTC. Its protein product is CASSPGGSGSGEQFF. The variable domain in full, with the rest retrieved from reference TRBV11-2 and TRBJ2-1, is EAGVAQSPRYKIIEKRQSVAFWCNPISGHATLYWYQQILGQGPKLLIQFQNNGVVDDSQLPKDRFSAERLKGVDSTLKIQPAKLEDSAVYLCASSPGGSGSGEQFFGPGTRLTVL.